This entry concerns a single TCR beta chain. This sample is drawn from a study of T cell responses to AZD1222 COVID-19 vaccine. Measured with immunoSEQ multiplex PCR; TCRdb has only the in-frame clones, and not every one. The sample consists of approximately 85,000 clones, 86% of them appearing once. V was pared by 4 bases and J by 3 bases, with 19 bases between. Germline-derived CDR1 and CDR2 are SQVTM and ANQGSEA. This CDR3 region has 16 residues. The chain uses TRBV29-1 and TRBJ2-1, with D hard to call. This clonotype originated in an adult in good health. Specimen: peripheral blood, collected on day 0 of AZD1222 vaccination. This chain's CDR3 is CSVVGRTNLLYNEQFF. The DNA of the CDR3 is TGCAGCGTTGTGGGCAGGACGAATCTTCTCTACAATGAGCAGTTCTTC.